This record concerns one TCR beta chain sequence. The CDR3 runs to 13 residues. Germline CDR1 reads LNHDA; CDR2 reads SQIVND (reference sequence). Trimming cost V 1 base and J 9 bases; bases outside gene matches: 0. This entry comes from a study of T cell changes during pregnancy in multiple sclerosis. Repertoires were generated with immunoSEQ multiplex PCR, while TCRdb's copy carries only in-frame clones and drops some. The sample has roughly 100,000 clones; about 90% are singletons. The chain employs TRBV19 and TRBJ2-6, with 7 positions matching TRBD1. This TCR came from a female donor with multiple sclerosis, enrolled in a pregnancy study. Sequences were derived from peripheral blood, sampled before pregnancy. CDR3 nucleotides: TGTGCCAGTAGTATAGGACAGGGCAACGTCCTGACTTTC. This sequence encodes CASSIGQGNVLTF.